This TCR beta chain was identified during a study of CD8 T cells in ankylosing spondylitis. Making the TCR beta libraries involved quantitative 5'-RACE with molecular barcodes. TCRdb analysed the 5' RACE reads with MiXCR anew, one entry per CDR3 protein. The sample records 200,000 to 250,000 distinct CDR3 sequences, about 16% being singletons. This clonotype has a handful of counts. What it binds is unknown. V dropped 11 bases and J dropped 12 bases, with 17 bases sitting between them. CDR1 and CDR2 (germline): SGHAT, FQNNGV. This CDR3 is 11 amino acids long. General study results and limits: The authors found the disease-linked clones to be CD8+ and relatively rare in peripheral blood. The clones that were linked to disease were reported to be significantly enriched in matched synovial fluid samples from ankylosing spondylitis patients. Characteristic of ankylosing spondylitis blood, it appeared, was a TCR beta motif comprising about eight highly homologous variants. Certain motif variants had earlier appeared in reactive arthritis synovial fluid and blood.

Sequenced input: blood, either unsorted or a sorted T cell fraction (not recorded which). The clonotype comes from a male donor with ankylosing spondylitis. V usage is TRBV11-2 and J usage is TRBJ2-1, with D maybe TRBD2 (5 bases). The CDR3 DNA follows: TGTGCCTATACGAAGGGAGACCGGCAGTTCTTC. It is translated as CAYTKGDRQFF. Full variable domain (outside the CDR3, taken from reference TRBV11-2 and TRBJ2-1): EAGVAQSPRYKIIEKRQSVAFWCNPISGHATLYWYQQILGQGPKLLIQFQNNGVVDDSQLPKDRFSAERLKGVDSTLKIQPAKLEDSAVYLCAYTKGDRQFFGPGTRLTVL.